Following are 10 T cell receptor beta chains from one sample sequenced in a study of blood T cell repertoires in COVID-19. Measured with immunoSEQ multiplex PCR; TCRdb has only the in-frame clones, and not every one. The sample lists under 300,000 clones, about nine tenths occurring once. Sample: peripheral blood. These receptors all come from a man in his 60s who had recovered from COVID-19.

The chain combines TRBV30 with TRBJ1-4; tentatively, D is TRBD1 (5 bases). The CDR3 consists of 14 residues. Looked up from germline, CDR1 is GTSNPN and CDR2 is SVGIG (reference sequence). The CDR3 DNA is TGTGCTCTCTCGAAGGGGCCAACTAATGAAAAACTGTTTTTT. Residues: CALSKGPTNEKLFF.

The rearrangement joins TRBV6-5 to TRBJ2-7; 8 nucleotides match TRBD1. V lost 8 bases, J lost 3 bases, and 3 bases stayed unmatched. This CDR3 is built from 12 residues. CDR1 MNHEY and CDR2 SVGAGI come from the germline V gene. The CDR3 bases are TGTGCCAGCTGGGACAGGCACTACGAGCAGTACGTC. It codes for CASWDRHYEQYV.

This chain uses TRBV7-2 with TRBJ2-3, with 15 bases identical to TRBD2. The CDR3 has 18 residues. V dropped 3 bases and J dropped 5; count of bases not matched to a gene: 9. Germline V gene data show CDR1 as SGHTA and CDR2 as FQGNSA. The DNA for the CDR3 is TGTGCCAGCAGCTTCCTAGGACTAGCGGGGGGGCACATAGATACGCAGTATTTT. Amino acid sequence: CASSFLGLAGGHIDTQYF.

The V call is TRBV6-5, the J call TRBJ1-2, with D possibly matching TRBD1 (5 bases). CDR3 length: 14 amino acids. V was cut by 6 bases and J by 4 bases, with 15 bases left in between. CDR1 and CDR2 (germline): MNHEY, SVGAGI. This CDR3 is CASSLGTRVYGYTF. CDR3 in DNA: TGTGCCAGCAGCCTGGGGACTAGGGTCTATGGCTACACCTTC.

The chain has TRBV20-1 and TRBJ1-2; perhaps TRBD1 as D (5 bases). Germline V lookup: CDR1 DFQATT, CDR2 SNEGSKA (reference sequence). V lost 7 bases, J lost 3 bases, and 9 bases lay in between. The CDR3 covers 11 residues. CDR3 sequence: CSGQTDYGYTF. The DNA for the CDR3 is TGCAGTGGCCAGACAGACTATGGCTACACCTTC.

V and J are TRBV28 and TRBJ2-3; TRBD1 might be the D (6 bases). Germline CDR1 MDHEN, CDR2 SYDVKM. Trimming shortened V by 3 bases and J by 1 base, and 11 bases separated the two germline ends. The CDR3 spans 15 residues. CDR3 amino acids: CASSFRSGGTDTQYF. CDR3 in DNA: TGTGCCAGCAGTTTCCGCTCAGGGGGCACAGATACGCAGTATTTT.

The chain joins TRBV2 to TRBJ1-1, with 8 nucleotides matching TRBD1. With V trimmed by 9 bases and J by 3 bases, 9 bases remained unmatched. This CDR3 has 14 residues. Germline V gives CDR1 SNHLY, CDR2 FYNNEI. The CDR3 here is CARPDLDRDTEAFF. The CDR3 DNA is TGTGCCAGACCGGATTTGGACAGGGACACTGAAGCTTTCTTT.

The chain carries TRBV27 and TRBJ1-4, with D unclear. Trimming took 3 bases from V and 4 from J, leaving 6 bases between them. The CDR3 is 13 amino acids. Germline V gene sequence: CDR1 MNHEY, CDR2 SMNVEV (reference sequence). The CDR3 DNA sequence: TGTGCCAGCAGTTTCCTAGGTAATGAAAAACTGTTTTTT. Translating it yields CASSFLGNEKLFF.

The chain uses TRBV6-5 and TRBJ1-5, with a tentative D call TRBD1 (6 bases). Germline CDR1 and CDR2: MNHEY and SVGAGI. The CDR3 has 14 residues. V was shortened by 5 bases and J by 7 bases, with 15 bases between the two germline ends. The CDR3 sequence is CASSRTGREQPQHF. The CDR3 region has the DNA TGTGCCAGCAGTCGCACAGGGAGAGAACAGCCCCAGCATTTT.

This clone was recorded only once. The gene calls are TRBV24-1 and TRBJ2-5, with D perhaps matching TRBD2 (6 bases). Germline CDR1 is KGHDR and CDR2 is SFDVKD. CDR3 length equals 17 residues. With 2 bases removed from V and 1 base from J, the gap between germline ends came to 16 bases. CDR3 loop: CATSDSGTGLSQETQYF. The CDR3 DNA follows: TGTGCCACCAGTGATTCGGGAACAGGACTATCCCAAGAGACCCAGTACTTC.